This TCR beta chain emerged from a study of cytomegalovirus exposure and HLA in healthy donors. Regarding the study as a whole: In an earlier analysis, in roughly 600 donors, most V segments appeared productive either ~87% or ~30% of the time.

Primers for the PCR totalled 60 Vbeta and 13 Jbeta. Some clones are missing from TCRdb's copy, which holds only in-frame ones; the method was immunoSEQ multiplex PCR. Of about 150,000 clones in the sample, about 70% are singletons; the top ten hold about 1.8%. CDR1 SGHDT and CDR2 YYEEEE come from the germline V gene. The CDR3 contains 16 residues. The V gene end was trimmed by 0 bases and the J gene end by 2 bases; junction bases not matched to a gene: 1. This clone occurred a few times. Its specificity is not known. This sequence joins TRBV5-6 and TRBJ2-3; 12 bases agree with TRBD2. This clonotype was sampled from a woman aged 40 to 55 in good health and CMV-seronegative. The specimen sequenced was PBMCs. CDR3 sequence (DNA): TGTGCCAGCAGCTTGGGGACTAGCGGGGCCACAGATACGCAGTATTTT. Protein sequence: CASSLGTSGATDTQYF.